This T cell receptor beta chain was found in a study of cytomegalovirus exposure and HLA in healthy donors. Findings and limits, study-wide: Most TCR sequences proved rare, with some public TCRs found in many donors.

Use of 60 Vbeta and 13 Jbeta primers characterized the PCR. Sequencing used immunoSEQ multiplex PCR; TCRdb keeps in-frame clones, though not all of them. The repertoire table contains roughly 82,000 clones. Remarks on this clone: Its target is not known.

V lost 3 bases and J 4 bases, leaving 19 bases between the germline ends. The germline V gene has CDR1 KGHSH and CDR2 LQKENI. CDR3 length: 16 residues. The chain recombines TRBV18 with TRBJ2-7, with a weak D call TRBD1 (6 bases). The receptor was isolated from a woman aged 55 to 70 in good health and CMV-seronegative. The sequenced sample was PBMCs. The CDR3 region is CASSPPNGGSGYEQYF. Written as DNA, the CDR3 is TGTGCCAGCTCACCCCCAAATGGGGGCTCTGGGTACGAGCAGTACTTC.